Following are 32 T cell receptor beta chains from one sample sequenced in a study of cytomegalovirus exposure and HLA in healthy donors. The PCR was carried out with 60 Vbeta primers and 13 Jbeta primers. The protocol was immunoSEQ multiplex PCR, while the TCRdb copy is restricted to in-frame clones and leaves out a portion. The sample contains more than 150,000 clones, approximately 80% of which appear only once. Sample: PBMCs. These receptors were collected from a woman in her forties or fifties in good health and CMV-seropositive.

The J gene is TRBJ1-1, the V gene TRBV30, with D uncertain. Deletions cut 2 bases from V and 2 bases from J, with 12 bases between. The germline V gene encodes CDR1 GTSNPN and CDR2 SVGIG (reference sequence). The CDR3 spans 14 residues. This CDR3 is CAWSRYRTNTEAFF. CDR3 nucleotides: TGTGCCTGGAGTAGGTACAGAACAAACACTGAAGCTTTCTTT. Based on the CDR3 plus reference TRBV30 and TRBJ1-1, the full variable domain is SQTIHQWPATLVQPVGSPLSLECTVEGTSNPNLYWYRQAAGRGLQLLFYSVGIGQISSEVPQNLSASRPQDRQFILSSKKLLLSDSGFYLCAWSRYRTNTEAFFGQGTRLTVV.

This rearrangement joins TRBV7-3 to TRBJ2-1; D perhaps matches TRBD1 (5 bases). The germline V gene has CDR1 SGHTA and CDR2 FQGTGA. V lost 2 bases, J lost 10 bases, and 9 bases lay in between. This CDR3 contains 12 residues. CDR3 region: CASSLGANEQFF. The CDR3 region has the DNA TGTGCCAGCAGCTTAGGGGCGAACGAGCAGTTCTTC. Based on the CDR3 plus reference TRBV7-3 and TRBJ2-1, the full variable domain is GAGVSQTPSNKVTEKGKYVELRCDPISGHTALYWYRQSLGQGPEFLIYFQGTGAADDSGLPNDRFFAVRPEGSVSTLKIQRTERGDSAVYLCASSLGANEQFFGPGTRLTVL.

This chain connects TRBV7-2 to TRBJ2-5; 15 bases are shared with TRBD2. After removal of 4 bases from V and 4 bases from J, the junction contained 10 bases not matched to a gene. The CDR3 totals 18 residues. Germline-derived CDR1 and CDR2 are SGHTA and FQGNSA. CDR3 nucleotides: TGTGCCAGCAGCTCACGGACTAGCGGGAGGGCCCGTGGAGAGACCCAGTACTTC. This translates into CASSSRTSGRARGETQYF.

This clone was observed once. The CDR3 DNA sequence: TGTGCCAGCAGCGACCGGGTCTATGGCTACACCTTC. Its translation is CASSDRVYGYTF. V is TRBV7-2 and J is TRBJ1-2; no firm D call. The CDR3 has 12 amino acids. Looked up from germline, CDR1 is SGHTA and CDR2 is FQGNSA. The germline V and J ends were trimmed by 5 bases and 4 bases, with 8 bases remaining between them.

This clone was seen a few times. J is TRBJ1-2 and V is TRBV30; possibly TRBD1 for D (6 bases). Germline V gene data show CDR1 as GTSNPN and CDR2 as SVGIG (reference sequence). V was trimmed by 2 bases and J by 7 bases, leaving 8 bases between them. This CDR3 has 11 amino acids. CDR3 bases: TGTGCCTGGAGTAGGGGGTTTGGCTACACCTTC. Translated: CAWSRGFGYTF. Supplemented by reference TRBV30 and TRBJ1-2, the full variable domain reads SQTIHQWPATLVQPVGSPLSLECTVEGTSNPNLYWYRQAAGRGLQLLFYSVGIGQISSEVPQNLSASRPQDRQFILSSKKLLLSDSGFYLCAWSRGFGYTFGSGTRLTVV.

This chain connects TRBV14 to TRBJ2-2; tentatively, D is TRBD1 (6 bases). This CDR3 comprises 16 residues. V was shortened by 3 bases and J by 4 bases, with 15 bases between the two germline ends. Germline V gives CDR1 SGHDN, CDR2 FVKESK. CDR3 amino acids: CASSQVGTIRTGELFF. The CDR3 bases are TGTGCCAGCAGCCAGGTGGGGACAATACGCACCGGGGAGCTGTTTTTT.

The chain is built from TRBV19 and TRBJ1-2; D gene uncertain. The germline CDR1 and CDR2 sequences are LNHDA and SQIVND (reference sequence). The CDR3 totals 14 residues. Trimming took off 0 bases at V and 4 bases at J, with 9 bases between the two ends. The CDR3 loop is CASSIDRDLYGYTF. As DNA, the CDR3 is TGTGCCAGTAGTATAGACCGGGATCTCTATGGCTACACCTTC.

The V call is TRBV6-6, the J call TRBJ1-5, with a tentative D call TRBD1 (5 bases). The V end was cut by 6 bases, the J end by 2 bases, with 14 bases between. Per germline, CDR1 MNHNY and CDR2 SVGAGI (reference sequence). The CDR3 contains 15 residues. CDR3: CASRAGRAGNQPQHF. The CDR3 DNA reads TGTGCCAGCAGGGCCGGCAGGGCCGGCAATCAGCCCCAGCATTTT.

The genes are TRBV7-2 and TRBJ1-5; weak D call: TRBD1 (5 bases). Per the germline V gene, CDR1 is SGHTA and CDR2 is FQGNSA. CDR3 size: 15 residues. Trimming removed 4 bases at V and 2 bases at J, with 12 bases between. Written as DNA, the CDR3 is TGTGCCAGCAGCTCCGACGCGGGGCGCAATCAGCCCCAGCATTTT. It specifies CASSSDAGRNQPQHF.

CDR3 bases: TGTGCCAGCTCACCAATGACAGGGGGCTCCTACAATGAGCAGTTCTTC. Translated: CASSPMTGGSYNEQFF. The chain combines TRBV18 with TRBJ2-1; 9 nucleotides match TRBD1. Germline assignment: CDR1 KGHSH and CDR2 LQKENI. With 2 bases clipped from V and 0 bases from J, the junction kept 2 bases outside the gene matches. CDR3 length: 16 residues.

This clone was observed a few times. The chain couples TRBV5-4 to TRBJ1-2; the D is unclear. Germline values: CDR1 SGHNT, CDR2 YYREEE (reference sequence). The V gene lost 0 bases and the J gene lost 2 bases, with 8 bases spanning the gap. The CDR3 is 14 residues long. In nucleotides, the CDR3 is TGTGCCAGCAGCTTGGACAATGGCAACTATGGCTACACCTTC. As protein: CASSLDNGNYGYTF.

CDR3 nucleotides: TGTGCCAGCAGTCCCGCTGGCAGGAATGGCTACACCTTC. This translates into CASSPAGRNGYTF. The genes are TRBV6-6 and TRBJ1-2; no reliable D call. Germline V CDR1 and CDR2: MNHNY, SVGAGI (reference sequence). There are 13 residues in the CDR3. V was cut by 5 bases and J by 6 bases, with 13 bases left in between.

The chain has TRBV4-2 and TRBJ2-3; 9 bases fit TRBD2. Germline CDR1 is LGHNA and CDR2 is YNFKEQ. Trimming took 0 bases from V and 0 from J; bases not matched to a gene: 1. This CDR3 is 16 amino acids long. CDR3 loop: CASSQDTSGSTDTQYF. As DNA, the CDR3 is TGTGCCAGCAGCCAAGATACTAGCGGGAGCACAGATACGCAGTATTTT.

This chain connects TRBV10-1 to TRBJ2-1; 11 bases agree with TRBD1. V was clipped by 7 bases and J by 7 bases; unmatched bases: 3. The CDR3 contains 13 residues. Germline loops: CDR1 WNHNN, CDR2 SYGVQD (reference sequence). CDR3 protein: CASTDRGPNEQFF. CDR3 DNA sequence: TGCGCCAGCACGGACAGGGGGCCTAATGAGCAGTTCTTC.

V is TRBV11-2 and J is TRBJ2-3; 8 bases match TRBD2. Germline V gene data show CDR1 as SGHAT and CDR2 as FQNNGV. The CDR3 runs 16 residues. The V segment lost 0 bases and the J segment 5 bases; nucleotides outside the gene matches: 7. CDR3 nucleotides: TGTGCCAGCAGCTTAGAGGGGCGGGGGGCCGTAGATACGCAGTATTTT. Amino acids: CASSLEGRGAVDTQYF.

A few counts support this clone. V usage is TRBV7-2 and J usage is TRBJ2-2; D is possibly TRBD2 (5 bases). The CDR3 totals 15 residues. Trimming cost V 5 bases and J 3 bases, with 13 bases left between them. Germline V lookup: CDR1 SGHTA, CDR2 FQGNSA. The CDR3 DNA reads TGTGCCAGCAGCCCTGGGTCGGGGTACACCGGGGAGCTGTTTTTT. Encoded protein: CASSPGSGYTGELFF.

J is TRBJ1-6 and V is TRBV6-1; no definite D call. The V gene lost 3 bases and the J gene lost 7 bases, with 10 bases spanning the gap. CDR1 MNHNS and CDR2 SASEGT come from the germline V gene. This CDR3 spans 14 amino acids. CDR3 nucleotides: TGTGCCAGCAGTGAGGTGGCCCCAAATTCACCCCTCCACTTT. Translated: CASSEVAPNSPLHF.

The J gene is TRBJ1-1, the V gene TRBV10-2; TRBD1 agrees at 7 bases. With 5 bases clipped from V and 3 bases from J, the junction kept 9 bases outside the gene matches. The CDR3 spans 15 residues. Germline CDR1 WSHSY, CDR2 SAAADI. CDR3 sequence reads: CASSRPGGLDTEAFF. As DNA, the CDR3 is TGCGCCAGCAGTCGGCCAGGGGGTCTGGACACTGAAGCTTTCTTT.

The chain is built from TRBV5-4 and TRBJ1-1, with D maybe TRBD1 (5 bases). The CDR3 covers 14 residues. Germline assignment: CDR1 SGHNT and CDR2 YYREEE (reference sequence). Trimming left V 4 bases short and J 0 bases short, with 10 bases between. The CDR3 nucleotides are TGTGCCAGCAGCGCGGGACTCATGAACACTGAAGCTTTCTTT. This sequence encodes CASSAGLMNTEAFF.

The V and J genes are TRBV7-2 and TRBJ2-2; perhaps TRBD2 as D (6 bases). Germline-derived CDR1 and CDR2 are SGHTA and FQGNSA. The CDR3 is 16 amino acids. Trimming shortened V by 1 base and J by 0 bases, and 9 bases separated the two germline ends. CDR3 sequence reads: CASSLGGASNTGELFF. In DNA, the CDR3 is TGTGCCAGCAGCTTAGGCGGGGCCTCGAACACCGGGGAGCTGTTTTTT.

The V call is TRBV2, the J call TRBJ1-6, with D perhaps TRBD1 (6 bases). This CDR3 comprises 15 residues. V was pared by 5 bases and J by 6 bases, with 14 bases between. CDR1 and CDR2 (germline): SNHLY, FYNNEI. CDR3 nucleotide sequence: TGTGCCAGCAGTCCCACCGGACAGCCTAATTCACCCCTCCACTTT. It yields the protein CASSPTGQPNSPLHF. The whole variable domain, remainder taken from reference TRBV2 and TRBJ1-6, is EPEVTQTPSHQVTQMGQEVILRCVPISNHLYFYWYRQILGQKVEFLVSFYNNEISEKSEIFDDQFSVERPDGSNFTLKIRSTKLEDSAMYFCASSPTGQPNSPLHFGNGTRLTVT.

V gene TRBV2 combines with J gene TRBJ2-5, with 9 bases lining up with TRBD1. Germline CDR1 is SNHLY and CDR2 is FYNNEI. The junction had 10 bases not matched to a gene; V was cut back by 7 bases and J by 4 bases. The CDR3 spans 15 residues. DNA for the CDR3: TGTGCCAGCAACCTGATGGGACAGGGAGGAGAGACCCAGTACTTC. It specifies CASNLMGQGGETQYF.

The chain uses TRBV27 and TRBJ2-6, with TRBD1 matching over 8 bases. CDR3 length: 15 amino acids. V dropped 5 bases and J dropped 4; count of bases not matched to a gene: 4. Germline V lookup: CDR1 MNHEY, CDR2 SMNVEV (reference sequence). CDR3 in amino acids: CASSKTGVGANVLTF. CDR3 coding DNA: TGTGCCAGCAGTAAGACAGGGGTAGGGGCCAACGTCCTGACTTTC. Full variable domain (remainder filled in from reference TRBV27 and TRBJ2-6): EAQVTQNPRYLITVTGKKLTVTCSQNMNHEYMSWYRQDPGLGLRQIYYSMNVEVTDKGDVPEGYKVSRKEKRNFPLILESPSPNQTSLYFCASSKTGVGANVLTFGAGSRLTVL.

CDR3 loop: CSVDRGGGDTEAFF. CDR3 bases: TGCAGCGTTGATAGGGGTGGGGGGGACACTGAAGCTTTCTTT. The chain joins TRBV29-1 to TRBJ1-1; TRBD1 might be the D (5 bases). CDR3 length: 14 residues. Germline values: CDR1 SQVTM, CDR2 ANQGSEA. Trimming left V 3 bases short and J 3 bases short, with 14 bases between.

The V gene is TRBV27, the J gene TRBJ1-5; D ambiguous. This CDR3 has 14 residues. Germline assignment: CDR1 MNHEY and CDR2 SMNVEV (reference sequence). The V and J ends lost 1 base and 7 bases respectively, with 11 bases between them. This CDR3 reads CASSLFGVGQPQHF. The CDR3 DNA sequence: TGTGCCAGCAGTTTATTCGGGGTAGGGCAGCCCCAGCATTTT.

The gene calls are TRBV10-2 and TRBJ2-7; weak D call: TRBD1 (6 bases). The germline V gene encodes CDR1 WSHSY and CDR2 SAAADI. Trimming stripped 5 bases from V and 0 bases from J, with 11 bases between. The CDR3 is 14 amino acids. CDR3 nucleotides: TGCGCCAGCAGTTCTCAGGGGAACTCCTACGAGCAGTACTTC. As protein: CASSSQGNSYEQYF.

The rearrangement uses TRBV19 and TRBJ2-7; a possible D gene is TRBD1 (5 bases). CDR1 is LNHDA and CDR2 is SQIVND in the germline V gene (reference sequence). CDR3 length: 14 residues. V gave up 4 bases and J gave up 7 bases, with 17 bases separating them. In DNA, the CDR3 is TGTGCCAGTAGTAGTTCCGTACAGGTTTGGGAGCAGTACTTC. Protein: CASSSSVQVWEQYF.

This clone has a handful of counts. Written as DNA, the CDR3 is TGTGCCAGCTCCCGCTGGCTAGCGGGTTCCAGTTCCTACGAGCAGTACTTC. Residues: CASSRWLAGSSSYEQYF. The genes are TRBV27 and TRBJ2-7, with 8 bases fitting TRBD2. V lost 8 bases and J lost 1; bases outside the gene matches: 16. CDR3 length equals 17 residues. Looked up from germline, CDR1 is MNHEY and CDR2 is SMNVEV (reference sequence).

The chain links TRBV5-1 to TRBJ2-5; tentatively, D is TRBD1 (6 bases). The V end lost 3 bases, the J end lost 3 bases, and 9 bases lay between the germline ends. The CDR3 covers 13 residues. Germline CDR1 is SGHRS and CDR2 is YFSETQ. CDR3 loop: CASSSQGKETQYF. CDR3 in DNA: TGCGCCAGCAGCTCACAGGGAAAAGAGACCCAGTACTTC.

This chain links TRBV4-1 with TRBJ1-2; D unclear. This CDR3 spans 15 amino acids. Germline lookup yields CDR1 MGHRA and CDR2 YSYEKL. V lost 0 bases to trimming and J lost 8 bases, with 16 bases between them. Here the CDR3 DNA reads TGCGCCAGCAGCCAAGACCCGCAGGCTGGGCGAGGCTACACCTTC. Amino acid sequence: CASSQDPQAGRGYTF.

The rearrangement joins TRBV6-5 to TRBJ2-5, with a weak D call TRBD2 (6 bases). The DNA matches TRBJ2-7 better at its end, which makes the J call doubtful. The germline gives CDR1 MNHEY, CDR2 SVGAGI. There are 15 residues in the CDR3. Here the CDR3 DNA reads TGTGCCAGCAGTTACTCAGGCCTAGCGAACTACGAGCAGTACTTC. Protein: CASSYSGLANYEQYF.

The chain is built from TRBV6-5 and TRBJ2-1; TRBD2 matches at 8 bases. Per the germline V gene, CDR1 is MNHEY and CDR2 is SVGAGI. There are 15 residues in the CDR3. After removal of 5 bases from V and 7 bases from J, the junction contained 10 bases not matched to a gene. In DNA form, the CDR3 reads TGTGCCAGCAGTCCCGGGACTAGGCCTGGAAATGAGCAGTTCTTC. Protein product: CASSPGTRPGNEQFF.